Following are 30 T cell receptor beta chains from one sample sequenced in a study of blood T cell repertoires in COVID-19. The assay was immunoSEQ multiplex PCR, and TCRdb's table has in-frame clones only and misses some. The repertoire holds 300,000 to 350,000 clones, around 90% seen once, with 5% to 6% in the top ten. Sequenced material: PBMCs or T cells enriched from blood (not recorded which). The origin of the receptors is a man aged 30-40 years who had recovered from COVID-19.

The chain recombines TRBV15 with TRBJ2-5, with D perhaps TRBD1 (6 bases). The V end was cut by 5 bases, the J end by 5 bases, with 15 bases between. Germline V gives CDR1 LNHNV, CDR2 YYDKDF (reference sequence). This CDR3 contains 14 residues. The CDR3 region is CATSFQGPRETQYF. The CDR3 coding sequence is TGTGCCACCAGCTTTCAGGGGCCTCGGGAGACCCAGTACTTC. Together with reference TRBV15 and TRBJ2-5, the CDR3 gives the full variable domain: DAMVIQNPRYQVTQFGKPVTLSCSQTLNHNVMYWYQQKSSQAPKLLFHYYDKDFNNEADTPDNFQSRRPNTSFCFLDIRSPGLGDTAMYLCATSFQGPRETQYFGPGTRLLVL.

The chain carries TRBV11-2 and TRBJ2-2; no firm D call. Germline V gene lookup returns CDR1 SGHAT and CDR2 FQNNGV. Trimming removed 0 bases from V and 6 bases from J, with 5 bases in between. The CDR3 runs to 13 residues. The DNA of the CDR3 is TGTGCCAGCAGCTTAGAATCGTCCGGGGAGCTGTTTTTT. Its protein is CASSLESSGELFF.

The gene calls are TRBV6-5 and TRBJ2-6; TRBD2 might be the D (5 bases). Trimming took 2 bases from V and 0 from J, leaving 8 bases between them. This CDR3 has 16 residues. Germline V lookup: CDR1 MNHEY, CDR2 SVGAGI. The CDR3 DNA is TGTGCCAGCAGTTACGGTGGGAGCTCTGGGGCCAACGTCCTGACTTTC. This sequence encodes CASSYGGSSGANVLTF.

DNA for the CDR3: TGCGCCAGCAGTCCGTACCAAGAGACCCAGTACTTC. Translation gives CASSPYQETQYF. The chain employs TRBV10-2 and TRBJ2-5; D gene ambiguous. Germline lookup yields CDR1 WSHSY and CDR2 SAAADI. The CDR3 has 12 amino acids. V dropped 5 bases and J dropped 0 bases, with 4 bases sitting between them.

This chain connects TRBV5-1 to TRBJ2-5; TRBD2 might be the D (6 bases). The CDR3 is made up of 13 amino acids. Looked up from germline, CDR1 is SGHRS and CDR2 is YFSETQ. V was clipped by 6 bases and J by 1 base, with 10 bases between them. The CDR3 loop is CASNGGGQETQYF. The CDR3 DNA is TGCGCCAGCAACGGGGGAGGCCAAGAGACCCAGTACTTC.

This chain joins TRBV12-3 or TRBV12-4 and TRBJ2-1, with D unclear. CDR3 size: 13 residues. The V and J ends lost 1 base and 9 bases respectively, with 10 bases between them. Written as DNA, the CDR3 is TGTGCCAGCAGTTTAGGAGGCCTTGGTGAGCAGTTCTTC. Translation gives CASSLGGLGEQFF.

CDR3 in DNA: TGTGCCAGCAGTTACCCCGCGGGGACAGGGTATCAGCCCCAGCATTTT. This gives the protein CASSYPAGTGYQPQHF. The chain is built from TRBV6-4 and TRBJ1-5; TRBD1 agrees at 9 bases. Germline V gene data show CDR1 as MRHNA and CDR2 as SNTAGT. The CDR3 is 16 residues long. V lost 5 bases, J lost 5 bases, and 10 bases stayed unmatched.

The chain carries TRBV6-5 and TRBJ1-4, with a weak D call TRBD1 (5 bases). The V end was cut by 6 bases, the J end by 4 bases, with 12 bases between. Germline CDR1 is MNHEY and CDR2 is SVGAGI. CDR3 size: 14 residues. CDR3 bases: TGTGCCAGCAGAACGGGCAGGGATAATGAAAAACTGTTTTTT. Its translation is CASRTGRDNEKLFF.

This clone appeared a few times. CDR3 nucleotides: TGTGCCAGCAGTGCAGACAGGGGAAGCTATGGCTACACCTTC. Translating gives CASSADRGSYGYTF. This sequence joins TRBV2 and TRBJ1-2; 8 positions agree with TRBD1. V lost 4 bases and J lost 4; bases outside the gene matches: 5. The CDR3 consists of 14 residues. Per germline, CDR1 SNHLY and CDR2 FYNNEI. The variable domain in full, with the rest retrieved from reference TRBV2 and TRBJ1-2, is EPEVTQTPSHQVTQMGQEVILRCVPISNHLYFYWYRQILGQKVEFLVSFYNNEISEKSEIFDDQFSVERPDGSNFTLKIRSTKLEDSAMYFCASSADRGSYGYTFGSGTRLTVV.

The table lists this clone with a few counts. The chain carries TRBV2 and TRBJ1-1, with D maybe TRBD1 (5 bases). Germline CDR1 is SNHLY and CDR2 is FYNNEI. V lost 5 bases and J lost 2, with 9 bases in between. The CDR3 consists of 13 residues. CDR3 region: CASSRTINTEAFF. In nucleotides, the CDR3 is TGTGCCAGCAGTAGGACAATTAACACTGAAGCTTTCTTT.

The chain is built from TRBV14 and TRBJ2-7; 10 nucleotides line up with TRBD1. Germline loops: CDR1 SGHDN, CDR2 FVKESK. V was pared by 4 bases and J by 2 bases, with 5 bases of the junction left unmatched. The CDR3 runs to 15 residues. The CDR3 DNA follows: TGTGCCAGCAGCCCCTGGACAGGGGGAGCCTACGAGCAGTACTTC. Its protein product is CASSPWTGGAYEQYF.

V is TRBV2 and J is TRBJ1-1, with D unresolved. Germline CDR1 and CDR2: SNHLY and FYNNEI. V gave up 3 bases and J gave up 2 bases, with 7 bases separating them. The CDR3 spans 13 residues. The CDR3 loop is CASSDDFNTEAFF. Here the CDR3 DNA reads TGTGCCAGCAGTGACGACTTCAACACTGAAGCTTTCTTT.

The chain employs TRBV12-3 or TRBV12-4 and TRBJ2-3; tentatively, D is TRBD2 (6 bases). V was pared by 6 bases and J by 8 bases, with 15 bases between. The CDR3 is 13 amino acids. The CDR3 loop is CASSQGLGGTQYF. The CDR3 DNA reads as TGTGCCAGCAGCCAAGGGCTGGGGGGTACGCAGTATTTT.

The rearrangement links TRBV18 to TRBJ2-4; 12 bases line up with TRBD2. J was trimmed by 4 bases and V by 4 bases; bases with no gene match: 14. Germline V gives CDR1 KGHSH, CDR2 LQKENI. The CDR3 covers 19 residues. This chain's CDR3 is CASSHEFQLAGGPKNIQYF. DNA of the CDR3: TGTGCCAGCTCACACGAATTCCAACTAGCGGGGGGCCCTAAAAACATTCAGTACTTC.

The V gene is TRBV3-1 (or the pseudogene TRBV3-2), the J gene TRBJ2-7, with 9 bases matching TRBD1. The junction had 16 bases not matched to a gene; V was cut back by 5 bases and J by 8 bases. Germline values: CDR1 LGHDT, CDR2 YNNKEL (reference sequence). This CDR3 has 16 amino acids. Here the CDR3 reads CASSFGGQGSAGQQYF. CDR3 coding DNA: TGTGCCAGCAGCTTCGGAGGACAGGGGTCGGCGGGGCAGCAGTACTTC.

The V gene is TRBV2, the J gene TRBJ2-3, with 8 bases fitting TRBD1. From germline, CDR1 is SNHLY and CDR2 FYNNEI. V dropped 5 bases and J dropped 3; count of bases not matched to a gene: 10. The length of the CDR3 is 16 residues. As DNA, the CDR3 is TGTGCCAGCAGTAAGTCGGCAGGGGGCTTTACAGATACGCAGTATTTT. Protein: CASSKSAGGFTDTQYF.

In its sample, this clone was seen once. This chain uses TRBV6-5 with TRBJ2-1; 9 bases fit TRBD2. In germline, CDR1 is MNHEY, CDR2 SVGAGI. V lost 2 bases, J lost 8 bases, and 7 bases stayed unmatched. The CDR3 totals 15 residues. CDR3 nucleotide sequence: TGTGCCAGCAGTTACGGCGCGGGGGGGCCATATGAGCAGTTCTTC. It codes for CASSYGAGGPYEQFF.

The chain employs TRBV11-2 and TRBJ2-7, with 9 positions matching TRBD1. Germline lookup yields CDR1 SGHAT and CDR2 FQNNGV. The CDR3 loop spans 15 amino acids. Trimming took 1 base from V and 3 from J; bases not matched to a gene: 4. The CDR3 nucleotides are TGTGCCAGCAGCTTAGGAGGGACAGGGTTCTACGAGCAGTACTTC. It yields the protein CASSLGGTGFYEQYF.

The chain employs TRBV6-1 and TRBJ1-6; TRBD1 might be the D (5 bases). The CDR3 extends over 14 amino acids. Germline CDR1 is MNHNS and CDR2 is SASEGT. Deletions cut 3 bases from V and 8 bases from J, with 11 bases between. CDR3 in amino acids: CASSEAWGDSPLHF. CDR3 DNA: TGTGCCAGCAGTGAGGCCTGGGGGGATTCACCCCTCCACTTT.

This clone has a single count. This sequence joins TRBV5-1 and TRBJ1-1, with 7 bases fitting TRBD1. CDR3 length equals 15 residues. The trim removed 7 bases at V and 1 base at J, leaving 10 bases unmatched. Looked up from germline, CDR1 is SGHRS and CDR2 is YFSETQ. The CDR3 nucleotides read TGCGCCAGCGGCCACCTAGGGGGCGCGAACACTGAAGCTTTCTTT. It translates to CASGHLGGANTEAFF.

The rearrangement uses TRBV19 and TRBJ1-2; weak D call: TRBD1 (5 bases). This CDR3 spans 11 amino acids. V lost 9 bases and J 8 bases, leaving 13 bases between the germline ends. In germline, CDR1 is LNHDA, CDR2 SQIVND (reference sequence). In nucleotides, the CDR3 is TGTGCCAGAAGGGGCGCAGAAGGCTACACCTTC. As protein: CARRGAEGYTF.

The chain employs TRBV5-1 and TRBJ2-5; 9 nucleotides line up with TRBD1. The CDR3 totals 14 residues. Trimming cost V 2 bases and J 7 bases; bases outside gene matches: 6. Per germline, CDR1 SGHRS and CDR2 YFSETQ. DNA of the CDR3: TGCGCCAGCAGCTTTGAGGGACAGGGAGTGACCCAGTACTTC. This codes for CASSFEGQGVTQYF.

The chain has TRBV5-1 and TRBJ2-7; 9 bases agree with TRBD1. In germline, CDR1 is SGHRS, CDR2 YFSETQ. V was clipped by 0 bases and J by 4 bases; unmatched bases: 8. The CDR3 consists of 16 residues. The CDR3 sequence is CASSLGPGQGGYEQYF. The CDR3 DNA reads as TGCGCCAGCAGCTTGGGTCCGGGACAGGGAGGGTACGAGCAGTACTTC.

The V gene is TRBV18, the J gene TRBJ2-5; 10 bases map to TRBD1. The junction had 5 bases not matched to a gene; V was cut back by 6 bases and J by 4 bases. CDR3 length equals 14 residues. CDR1 is KGHSH and CDR2 is LQKENI in the germline V gene. CDR3 nucleotides: TGTGCCAGCTCTCCAGGGACAGGGGCAGAGACCCAGTACTTC. Its protein is CASSPGTGAETQYF.

J is TRBJ2-7 and V is TRBV11-2; D may be TRBD1 (6 bases). The germline V gene encodes CDR1 SGHAT and CDR2 FQNNGV. The CDR3 length is 13 residues. V shed 5 bases and J shed 3 bases, with 11 bases lying between them. The CDR3 reads CASSADSFYEQYF. CDR3 bases: TGTGCCAGCAGCGCGGACAGTTTCTACGAGCAGTACTTC.

The genes are TRBV10-1 and TRBJ2-1; 8 bases are a match to TRBD2. The trim removed 3 bases at V and 0 bases at J, leaving 1 base unmatched. Germline lookup yields CDR1 WNHNN and CDR2 SYGVQD (reference sequence). The CDR3 runs to 15 residues. This CDR3 reads CASSDGTSSYNEQFF. DNA of the CDR3: TGCGCCAGCAGTGACGGGACTAGCTCCTACAATGAGCAGTTCTTC.

The V and J genes are TRBV2 and TRBJ1-5; D remains ambiguous. The germline CDR1 and CDR2 sequences are SNHLY and FYNNEI. This CDR3 spans 15 amino acids. V gave up 1 base and J gave up 2 bases, with 9 bases separating them. CDR3 bases: TGTGCCAGCAGTGAAGTTAAGGAGCGCAATCAGCCCCAGCATTTT. This gives the protein CASSEVKERNQPQHF. Supplemented by reference TRBV2 and TRBJ1-5, the full variable domain reads EPEVTQTPSHQVTQMGQEVILRCVPISNHLYFYWYRQILGQKVEFLVSFYNNEISEKSEIFDDQFSVERPDGSNFTLKIRSTKLEDSAMYFCASSEVKERNQPQHFGDGTRLSIL.

The chain links TRBV2 to TRBJ2-7, with TRBD1 matching 8 bases. CDR3 size: 15 residues. With 7 bases clipped from V and 7 bases from J, the junction kept 15 bases outside the gene matches. Germline V lookup: CDR1 SNHLY, CDR2 FYNNEI. For the CDR3, the DNA is TGTGCCAGCATCCATGCGACAGGGGAAAGGGGTGAGCAGTACTTC. Its protein is CASIHATGERGEQYF. Combining the CDR3 with reference TRBV2 and TRBJ2-7 gives the whole variable domain EPEVTQTPSHQVTQMGQEVILRCVPISNHLYFYWYRQILGQKVEFLVSFYNNEISEKSEIFDDQFSVERPDGSNFTLKIRSTKLEDSAMYFCASIHATGERGEQYFGPGTRLTVT.

A single count supports this clone. The rearrangement uses TRBV5-1 and TRBJ2-7; TRBD1 might be the D (5 bases). Germline-derived CDR1 and CDR2 are SGHRS and YFSETQ. The CDR3 spans 14 residues. Trimming shortened V by 5 bases and J by 6 bases, and 18 bases separated the two germline ends. CDR3 coding DNA: TGCGCCAGCAGTTCCGGTGCCAGGGATGCCGAGCAGTACTTC. Protein: CASSSGARDAEQYF.

This clone was detected once. This chain uses TRBV5-1 with TRBJ2-7; TRBD1 might be the D (7 bases). V was shortened by 4 bases and J by 1 base, with 15 bases between the two germline ends. Germline V CDR1 and CDR2: SGHRS, YFSETQ. The CDR3 is 15 amino acids. The CDR3 DNA is TGCGCCAGCAGCCCGCAGGGGGGATCTTCCTACGAGCAGTACTTC. Its translation: CASSPQGGSSYEQYF.